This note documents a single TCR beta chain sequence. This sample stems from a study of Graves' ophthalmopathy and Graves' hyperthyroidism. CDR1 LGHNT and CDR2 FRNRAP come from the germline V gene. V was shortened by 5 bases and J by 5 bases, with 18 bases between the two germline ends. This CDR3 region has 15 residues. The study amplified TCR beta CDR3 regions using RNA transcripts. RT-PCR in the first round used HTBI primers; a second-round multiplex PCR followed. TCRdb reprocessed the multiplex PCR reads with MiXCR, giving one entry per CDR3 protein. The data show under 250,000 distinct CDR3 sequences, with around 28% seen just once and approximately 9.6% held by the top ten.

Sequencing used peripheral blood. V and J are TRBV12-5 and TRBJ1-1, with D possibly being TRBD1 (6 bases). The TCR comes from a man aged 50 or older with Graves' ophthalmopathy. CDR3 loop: CASGLSNERGTEAFF. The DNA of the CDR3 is TGTGCTAGTGGTCTCTCAAATGAAAGGGGGACTGAAGCTTTCTTT.